This T cell receptor beta chain was obtained from a study of T cell responses to AZD1222 COVID-19 vaccine. Notes on this clone: Its antigen is undetermined.

Germline CDR1 reads SNHLY; CDR2 reads FYNNEI. J lost 1 base, V lost 4 bases, and 4 bases had no gene match. The CDR3 has 14 amino acids. Assay used: immunoSEQ multiplex PCR; TCRdb lists only in-frame clones, some missing. The sample consists of about 61,000 clones, around 90% of them appearing once. Study-wide points: Donors were chiefly white British, with a greater number of females, and clonal diversity was perhaps underestimated.

This sample comprised peripheral blood, obtained on day 0 of AZD1222 vaccination. The TCR sequence derives from an adult in good health. This chain uses TRBV2 with TRBJ2-7, with 7 nucleotides matching TRBD1. The chain's CDR3 is CASSGQGVSYEQYF. Written as DNA, the CDR3 is TGTGCCAGCAGTGGCCAGGGGGTTTCCTACGAGCAGTACTTC. Based on the CDR3 plus reference TRBV2 and TRBJ2-7, the full variable domain is EPEVTQTPSHQVTQMGQEVILRCVPISNHLYFYWYRQILGQKVEFLVSFYNNEISEKSEIFDDQFSVERPDGSNFTLKIRSTKLEDSAMYFCASSGQGVSYEQYFGPGTRLTVT.